Below are 21 T cell receptor beta chains sequenced from a single sample in a study of cytomegalovirus exposure and HLA in healthy donors. The PCR contained 60 Vbeta and 13 Jbeta primers. TCRdb's copy holds only in-frame clones and misses some; the assay was immunoSEQ multiplex PCR. In the table there are around 110,000 clones, 70% to 80% of which are singletons. Sample: PBMCs. These receptors were obtained from a man aged 30-40 years in good health and CMV-seropositive.

This chain connects TRBV6-5 to TRBJ2-7, with 8 bases fitting TRBD2. With V trimmed by 6 bases and J by 2 bases, 3 bases remained unmatched. Germline V lookup: CDR1 MNHEY, CDR2 SVGAGI. CDR3 size: 13 residues. CDR3 DNA sequence: TGTGCCAGCAGGTCGGGAGGGACCTACGAGCAGTACTTC. Amino acid sequence: CASRSGGTYEQYF.

This chain connects TRBV5-1 to TRBJ2-7; TRBD1 aligns across 10 bases. This CDR3 has 16 amino acids. Trimming cost V 0 bases and J 5 bases; bases outside gene matches: 8. CDR1 and CDR2 from the germline V gene are SGHRS and YFSETQ. The DNA of the CDR3 is TGCGCCAGCAGCTTGGGTTTACGGACAGGGGGACACGAGCAGTACTTC. Amino acids: CASSLGLRTGGHEQYF. Complete variable domain (other parts from reference TRBV5-1 and TRBJ2-7): KAGVTQTPRYLIKTRGQQVTLSCSPISGHRSVSWYQQTPGQGLQFLFEYFSETQRNKGNFPGRFSGRQFSNSRSEMNVSTLELGDSALYLCASSLGLRTGGHEQYFGPGTRLTVT.

The chain carries TRBV7-9 and TRBJ1-2; weak D call: TRBD1 (5 bases). V was clipped by 1 base and J by 8 bases, with 17 bases between them. CDR3 size: 15 residues. Germline CDR1 SEHNR, CDR2 FQNEAQ (reference sequence). The CDR3 sequence: CASSLVGRGPPGYTF. In nucleotides, the CDR3 is TGTGCCAGCAGCTTAGTCGGGAGGGGTCCTCCAGGCTACACCTTC.

This chain links TRBV6-6 with TRBJ1-1; tentative D call: TRBD1 (5 bases). Germline CDR1 MNHNY, CDR2 SVGAGI (reference sequence). This CDR3 has 15 residues. V lost 7 bases and J lost 6, with 21 bases in between. Here the CDR3 reads CASIWVGVKGPEAFF. For the CDR3, the DNA is TGTGCCAGCATATGGGTAGGGGTTAAGGGGCCTGAAGCTTTCTTT.

This chain links TRBV28 with TRBJ2-7; D might be TRBD2 (6 bases). Per the germline V gene, CDR1 is MDHEN and CDR2 is SYDVKM. V lost 2 bases and J lost 0, with 11 bases in between. The CDR3 totals 15 residues. The CDR3 DNA sequence: TGTGCCAGCAGTTTAGCGGGGCTGATCTCCTACGAGCAGTACTTC. It codes for CASSLAGLISYEQYF.

The chain uses TRBV5-4 and TRBJ1-1; D not resolved. Deletions cut 0 bases from V and 5 bases from J, with 11 bases between. The CDR3 extends over 14 amino acids. Germline V gene sequence: CDR1 SGHNT, CDR2 YYREEE (reference sequence). DNA for the CDR3: TGTGCCAGCAGCTTGGGGAATACGGGGACTGAAGCTTTCTTT. Translated, it gives CASSLGNTGTEAFF.

The genes are TRBV11-2 and TRBJ2-2; no firm D call. This CDR3 comprises 13 residues. V was shortened by 1 base and J by 2 bases, with 2 bases between the two germline ends. Germline lookup yields CDR1 SGHAT and CDR2 FQNNGV. The CDR3 sequence: CASSLVNTGELFF. The CDR3 nucleotides are TGTGCCAGCAGCTTAGTAAACACCGGGGAGCTGTTTTTT.

This clone was detected a few times. The chain employs TRBV7-2 and TRBJ2-5, with D unresolved. The better agreement between TRBJ2-7 and the DNA end casts doubt on the J call. The CDR3 has 14 amino acids. CDR1 is SGHTA and CDR2 is FQGNSA in the germline V gene. CDR3 nucleotides: TGTGCCAGCAGCTTAACACTGGCCAACTACGAGCAGTACTTC. This sequence encodes CASSLTLANYEQYF.

A single count supports this clone. The chain uses TRBV11-2 and TRBJ1-6; a possible D gene is TRBD1 (6 bases). Trimming left V 8 bases short and J 0 bases short, with 8 bases between. The V gene's germline CDR1 is SGHAT and CDR2 FQNNGV. The CDR3 is 14 amino acids. CDR3 bases: TGTGCCAGCGACAGGAGCTCCTATAATTCACCCCTCCACTTT. This translates into CASDRSSYNSPLHF. The full variable domain, with the rest looked up from reference TRBV11-2 and TRBJ1-6, is EAGVAQSPRYKIIEKRQSVAFWCNPISGHATLYWYQQILGQGPKLLIQFQNNGVVDDSQLPKDRFSAERLKGVDSTLKIQPAKLEDSAVYLCASDRSSYNSPLHFGNGTRLTVT.

The J gene is TRBJ2-5, the V gene TRBV23-1; D gene uncertain. TRBV23-1 is an ORF; its function is uncertain. The V gene lost 4 bases and the J gene lost 6 bases, with 9 bases spanning the gap. The CDR3 is 12 amino acids. The CDR3 DNA is TGCGCCAGCAGTCTTTGTTTTAAGACCCAGTACTTC. Amino acids: CASSLCFKTQYF.

The J gene is TRBJ1-2, the V gene TRBV5-1; TRBD1 matches 8 bases. Germline values: CDR1 SGHRS, CDR2 YFSETQ. This CDR3 has 13 amino acids. V lost 0 bases to trimming and J lost 6 bases; unmatched junction nucleotides: 1. This chain's CDR3 is CASSLVGQDGYTF. CDR3 coding DNA: TGCGCCAGCAGCTTGGTGGGACAGGATGGCTACACCTTC.

This chain joins TRBV4-1 and TRBJ2-1; 12 positions agree with TRBD2. This CDR3 has 16 residues. J was trimmed by 9 bases and V by 3 bases; bases with no gene match: 9. The germline V gene encodes CDR1 MGHRA and CDR2 YSYEKL. The DNA of the CDR3 is TGCGCCAGCAGCCACGTACTAGCGGGGGGCAGGGGTGAGCAGTTCTTC. Residues: CASSHVLAGGRGEQFF.

V usage is TRBV7-2 and J usage is TRBJ2-5, with 7 positions matching TRBD1. CDR3 length equals 14 residues. CDR1 is SGHTA and CDR2 is FQGNSA in the germline V gene. V shed 6 bases and J 3 bases; nucleotides not matched to a gene: 7. In DNA form, the CDR3 reads TGTGCCAGCAGTTCGGGACAGTCAAAAGAGACCCAGTACTTC. Its protein product is CASSSGQSKETQYF. Using reference TRBV7-2 and TRBJ2-5 for the parts outside the CDR3, the full variable domain is GAGVSQSPSNKVTEKGKDVELRCDPISGHTALYWYRQSLGQGLEFLIYFQGNSAPDKSGLPSDRFSAERTGGSVSTLTIQRTQQEDSAVYLCASSSGQSKETQYFGPGTRLLVL.

The V call is TRBV29-1, the J call TRBJ1-4, with TRBD1 matching over 7 bases. The germline CDR1 and CDR2 sequences are SQVTM and ANQGSEA. The length of the CDR3 is 14 residues. V lost 2 bases to trimming and J lost 5 bases; unmatched junction nucleotides: 5. The CDR3: CSVEWGTENEKLFF. CDR3 nucleotide sequence: TGCAGCGTTGAATGGGGGACAGAGAATGAAAAACTGTTTTTT.

This clone was counted a single time. J is TRBJ2-6 and V is TRBV9; D is uncertain. The germline V gene encodes CDR1 SGDLS and CDR2 YYNGEE. The CDR3 is made up of 15 amino acids. Trimming removed 1 base from V and 1 base from J, with 6 bases in between. CDR3 sequence reads: CASSVQSSGANVLTF. Here the CDR3 DNA reads TGTGCCAGCAGCGTACAGTCGTCTGGGGCCAACGTCCTGACTTTC. Full variable domain (remainder filled in from reference TRBV9 and TRBJ2-6): DSGVTQTPKHLITATGQRVTLRCSPRSGDLSVYWYQQSLDQGLQFLIQYYNGEERAKGNILERFSAQQFPDLHSELNLSSLELGDSALYFCASSVQSSGANVLTFGAGSRLTVL.

The chain carries TRBV10-3 and TRBJ2-7, with no clear D. CDR1 is ENHRY and CDR2 is SYGVKD in the germline V gene. Trimming removed 3 bases from V and 3 bases from J, with 3 bases in between. CDR3 length: 11 residues. CDR3 region: CAISDSYEQYF. The CDR3 coding sequence is TGTGCCATCAGTGACAGCTACGAGCAGTACTTC.

V is TRBV18 and J is TRBJ2-7, with 9 bases lining up with TRBD1. Germline assignment: CDR1 KGHSH and CDR2 LQKENI. V dropped 2 bases and J dropped 6; count of bases not matched to a gene: 14. The CDR3 sequence is 17 residues long. The CDR3 coding sequence is TGTGCCAGCTCACCAAATCTTAGGACAGGGGTTCTTGGCGAGCAGTACTTC. Translation: CASSPNLRTGVLGEQYF.

CDR3 region: CASSVDAENTEAFF. The CDR3 DNA follows: TGTGCCAGCAGCGTAGACGCGGAGAACACTGAAGCTTTCTTT. The chain uses TRBV9 and TRBJ1-1; D remains ambiguous. Deletions cut 0 bases from V and 1 base from J, with 7 bases between. The germline gives CDR1 SGDLS, CDR2 YYNGEE. The CDR3 length is 14 residues.

V gene TRBV7-2 combines with J gene TRBJ2-1; 7 bases fit TRBD1. The CDR3 loop spans 15 amino acids. CDR1 is SGHTA, CDR2 FQGNSA, per germline. Unmatched junction bases numbered 4, after V lost 5 bases and J lost 0 bases. The CDR3 sequence is CASSPGTASYNEQFF. Here the CDR3 DNA reads TGTGCCAGCAGCCCCGGGACAGCCTCCTACAATGAGCAGTTCTTC.

The chain has TRBV6-1 and TRBJ2-5, with 10 bases identical to TRBD1. J gave up 3 bases and V 4 bases, and 5 bases lay outside the gene matches. The CDR3 has 15 residues. The V gene's germline CDR1 is MNHNS and CDR2 SASEGT. CDR3 nucleotide sequence: TGTGCCAGCAGTGGTCCCGGGACAGGGGAAGAGACCCAGTACTTC. Translating gives CASSGPGTGEETQYF.

The rearrangement links TRBV7-2 to TRBJ2-1; 7 bases match TRBD2. CDR1 SGHTA and CDR2 FQGNSA come from the germline V gene. The V and J ends lost 1 base and 2 bases, in that order; junction bases with no gene match: 5. This CDR3 has 16 amino acids. This CDR3 reads CASSLVGGSPYNEQFF. The CDR3 DNA sequence: TGTGCCAGCAGCTTAGTGGGAGGGTCCCCCTACAATGAGCAGTTCTTC. Based on the CDR3 plus reference TRBV7-2 and TRBJ2-1, the full variable domain is GAGVSQSPSNKVTEKGKDVELRCDPISGHTALYWYRQSLGQGLEFLIYFQGNSAPDKSGLPSDRFSAERTGGSVSTLTIQRTQQEDSAVYLCASSLVGGSPYNEQFFGPGTRLTVL.